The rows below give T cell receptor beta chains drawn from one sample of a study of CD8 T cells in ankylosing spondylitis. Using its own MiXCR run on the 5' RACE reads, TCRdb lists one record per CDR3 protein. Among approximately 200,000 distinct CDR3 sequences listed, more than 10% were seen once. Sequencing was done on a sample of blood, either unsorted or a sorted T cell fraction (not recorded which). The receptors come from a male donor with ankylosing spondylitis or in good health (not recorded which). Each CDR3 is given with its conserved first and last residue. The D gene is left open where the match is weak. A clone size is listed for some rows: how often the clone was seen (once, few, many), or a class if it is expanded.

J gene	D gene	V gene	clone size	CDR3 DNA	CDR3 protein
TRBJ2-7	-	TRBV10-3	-	TGTGCCATCAGTGAGTCGGTGGGGACCTCCTACGAGCAGTACTTC	CAISESVGTSYEQYF
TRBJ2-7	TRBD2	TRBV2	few	TGTGCCAGCAGTAGAGGGACTAGCGGGACCTACGAGCAGTACTTC	CASSRGTSGTYEQYF
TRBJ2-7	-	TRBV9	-	TGTGCCAGCAGCGTAGCTGAAGGGCCCTCCTACGAGCAGTACTTC	CASSVAEGPSYEQYF
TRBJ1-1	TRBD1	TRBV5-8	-	TGTGCCAGCAGCGTTGGGACAGCGAACACTGAAGCTTTCTTT	CASSVGTANTEAFF
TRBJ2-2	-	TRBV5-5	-	TGTGCCAGCAGCTTTCTTGCAAACAGGGCCGGGGAGCTGTTTTTT	CASSFLANRAGELFF
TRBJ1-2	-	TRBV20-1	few	TGCAGTGCTAGAGATAGCGGGGAAAGTTATGGCTACACCTTC	CSARDSGESYGYTF
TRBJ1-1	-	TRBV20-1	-	TGCAGTGCTAGAGAATCCGGGAGCACTGAAGCTTTCTTT	CSARESGSTEAFF
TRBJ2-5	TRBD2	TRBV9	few	TGTGCCAGCAGCGTAGAGGAGTGGGCTAGCGGGGAGACCCAGTACTTC	CASSVEEWASGETQYF
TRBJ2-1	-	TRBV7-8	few	TGTGCCAGCAGCCCCACGGCCCCTGAGCAGTTCTTC	CASSPTAPEQFF
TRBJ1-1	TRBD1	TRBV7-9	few	TGTGCCAGCAGCGTGCTGACAGGGGGAGGCACTGAAGCTTTCTTT	CASSVLTGGGTEAFF
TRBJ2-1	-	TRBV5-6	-	TGTGCCAGCAGCTACGACACGGACAATGAGCAGTTCTTC	CASSYDTDNEQFF
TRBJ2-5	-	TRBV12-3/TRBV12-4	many	TGTGCCAGCAGTTTTTCGGAGACCCAGTACTTC	CASSFSETQYF
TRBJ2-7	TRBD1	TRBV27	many	TGTGCCAGCAGCCCCGGACAGGGCTACGAGCAGTACTTC	CASSPGQGYEQYF
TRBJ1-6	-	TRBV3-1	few	TGTGCCAGCAGCCAAGGCCCCGGACGGTTTTCTAATTCACCCCTCCACTTT	CASSQGPGRFSNSPLHF
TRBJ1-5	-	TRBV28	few	TGTGCCAGCATCTGGGACGCTAGCAATCAGCCCCAGCATTTT	CASIWDASNQPQHF
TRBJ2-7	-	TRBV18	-	TGTGCCAGCTCCTCTGGGGACATACCCTACGAGCAGTACTTC	CASSSGDIPYEQYF
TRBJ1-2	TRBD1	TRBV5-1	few	TGCGCCAGCAGCTTGACAGGGGACAATGGCTACACCTTC	CASSLTGDNGYTF
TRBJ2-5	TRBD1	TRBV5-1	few	TGCGCCAGCAGCAAGGGACAGGGGGCAGGGGAGACCCAGTACTTC	CASSKGQGAGETQYF
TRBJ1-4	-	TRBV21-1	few	TGTGCCAGCAGCAACCTCCGGGCTCCGGGGGTGGCTAATGAAAAACTGTTTTTT	CASSNLRAPGVANEKLFF
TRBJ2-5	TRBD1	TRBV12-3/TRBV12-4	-	TGTGCCAGCAGCCCTCTAGGGACAGGGGGAGAGACCCAGTACTTC	CASSPLGTGGETQYF
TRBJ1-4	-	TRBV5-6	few	TGTGCCAGCAGCTTGGATAATGAAAAACTGTTTTTT	CASSLDNEKLFF
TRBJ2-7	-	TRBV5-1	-	TGCGCCAGCAGCTTGTGGGGCTACGAGCAGTACTTC	CASSLWGYEQYF
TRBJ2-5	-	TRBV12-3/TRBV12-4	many	TGTGCCAGCAGGGAACTAGTGAGGGAGACCCAGTACTTC	CASRELVRETQYF
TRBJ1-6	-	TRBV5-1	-	TGCGCCAGCAGCCCCGGGGCCAGCAATTCACCCCTCCACTTT	CASSPGASNSPLHF
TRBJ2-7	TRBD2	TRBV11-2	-	TGTGCCAGCAGCTTGGGGACTAGCGGGGTTTTCGAGCAGTACTTC	CASSLGTSGVFEQYF
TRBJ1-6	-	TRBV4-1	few	TGCGCCAGCAGCCAAGAGGGGGGACTGAATTCACCCCTCCACTTT	CASSQEGGLNSPLHF
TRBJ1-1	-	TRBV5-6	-	TGTGCCAGCAGCTTGGCAGCAGCGGTCAACACTGAAGCTTTCTTT	CASSLAAAVNTEAFF
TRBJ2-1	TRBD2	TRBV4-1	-	TGCGCCAGCAGCTCCGAACTAGCGGGAGTAGACAATGAGCAGTTCTTC	CASSSELAGVDNEQFF
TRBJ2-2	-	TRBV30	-	TGTGCCTGGTCGGCAGGGAGCATCTCGACCGGGGAGCTGTTTTTT	CAWSAGSISTGELFF
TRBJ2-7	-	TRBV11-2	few	TGTGCCAGCAGCGTCGGGGATGACGAGCAGTACTTC	CASSVGDDEQYF
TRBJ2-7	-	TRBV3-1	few	TGTGCCAGCAGCCTTTACTCAGGGAGCTACGAGCAGTACTTC	CASSLYSGSYEQYF